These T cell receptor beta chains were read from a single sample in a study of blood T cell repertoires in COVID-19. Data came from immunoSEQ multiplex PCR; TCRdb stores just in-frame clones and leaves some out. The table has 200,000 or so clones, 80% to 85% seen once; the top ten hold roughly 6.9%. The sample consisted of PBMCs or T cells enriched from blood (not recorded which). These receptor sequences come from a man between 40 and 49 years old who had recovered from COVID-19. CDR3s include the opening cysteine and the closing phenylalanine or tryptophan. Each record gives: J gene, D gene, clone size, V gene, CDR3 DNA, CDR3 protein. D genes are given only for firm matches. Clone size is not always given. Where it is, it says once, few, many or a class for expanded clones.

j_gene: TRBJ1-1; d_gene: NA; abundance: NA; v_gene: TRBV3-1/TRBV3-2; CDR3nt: TGTGCCAGCACTATAAAACCTTTCCTGGGGGCCGCTCTGCTTGAAGCTTTCTTT; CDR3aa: CASTIKPFLGAALLEAFF
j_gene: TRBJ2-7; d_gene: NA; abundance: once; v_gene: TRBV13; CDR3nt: TGTGCCAGCAGCTTCCGACAGGGAGGAATCTACGAGCAGTACTTC; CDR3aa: CASSFRQGGIYEQYF
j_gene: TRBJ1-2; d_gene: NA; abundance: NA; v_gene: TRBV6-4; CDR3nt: TGTGCCAGCAGTGCGGAGGGTTCCTATGGCTACACCTTC; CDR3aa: CASSAEGSYGYTF
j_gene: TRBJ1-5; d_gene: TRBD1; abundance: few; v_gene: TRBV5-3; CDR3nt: TGTGCCAGAAGCCCCTACGCCGGGACAGGGTATCATCAGCCCCAGCATTTT; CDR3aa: CARSPYAGTGYHQPQHF
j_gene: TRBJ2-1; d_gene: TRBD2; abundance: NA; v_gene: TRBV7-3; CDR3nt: TGTGCCAGCAGCTTAAGCCGAGCGACAGCGGGGTTCAATGAGCAGTTCTTC; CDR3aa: CASSLSRATAGFNEQFF
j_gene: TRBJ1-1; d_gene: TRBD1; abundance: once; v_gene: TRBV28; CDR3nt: TGTGCCAGCAAATGGACAGGGGTAAACACTGAAGCTTTCTTT; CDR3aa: CASKWTGVNTEAFF
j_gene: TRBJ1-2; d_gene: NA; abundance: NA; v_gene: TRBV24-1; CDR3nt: TGTGCCACCAGTGGCGCCGCTAACTATGGCTACACCTTC; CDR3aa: CATSGAANYGYTF
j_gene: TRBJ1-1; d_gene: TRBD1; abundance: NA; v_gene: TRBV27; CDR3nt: TGTGCCAGCAGTTCATCCGGGACAGTGAACACTGAAGCTTTCTTT; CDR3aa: CASSSSGTVNTEAFF
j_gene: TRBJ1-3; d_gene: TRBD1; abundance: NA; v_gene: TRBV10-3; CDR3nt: TGTGCCATCAGGGAGACAGGGACAGGAAACACCATATATTTT; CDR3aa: CAIRETGTGNTIYF
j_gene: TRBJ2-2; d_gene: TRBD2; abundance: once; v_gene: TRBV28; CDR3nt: TGTGCCAGCAGTTTATATGCGGGGGGGAACACCGGGGAGCTGTTTTTT; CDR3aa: CASSLYAGGNTGELFF
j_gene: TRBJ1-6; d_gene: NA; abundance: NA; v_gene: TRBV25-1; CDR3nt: TGTGCCAGCAGCTTCGGACAGAGTGGTAATTCACCCCTCCACTTT; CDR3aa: CASSFGQSGNSPLHF
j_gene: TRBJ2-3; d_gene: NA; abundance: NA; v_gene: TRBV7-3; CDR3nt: TGTGCCAGCAGCTCGTCCGGACCACGGGGTACGCAGTATTTT; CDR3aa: CASSSSGPRGTQYF
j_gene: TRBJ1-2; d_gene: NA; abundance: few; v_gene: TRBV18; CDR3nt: TGTGCCAGCTCAGCAGATATGGGCTACACCTTC; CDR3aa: CASSADMGYTF
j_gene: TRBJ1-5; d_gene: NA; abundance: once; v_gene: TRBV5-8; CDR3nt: TGTGCCAGCAGCTCGGGAGTAGGGTTGGATCAGCCCCAGCATTTT; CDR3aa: CASSSGVGLDQPQHF
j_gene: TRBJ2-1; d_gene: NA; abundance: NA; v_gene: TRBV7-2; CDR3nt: TGTGCCAGCAGCCGTTCAGGGGGAGGCTACAATGAGCAGTTCTTC; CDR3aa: CASSRSGGGYNEQFF
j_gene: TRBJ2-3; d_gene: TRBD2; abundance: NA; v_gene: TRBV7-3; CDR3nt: TGTGCCAGCAGCTCGGGGGGGGCTGGGACAGATACGCAGTATTTT; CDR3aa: CASSSGGAGTDTQYF
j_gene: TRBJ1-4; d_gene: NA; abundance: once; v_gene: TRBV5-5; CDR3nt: TGTGCCAGCAGCAAACTGAGTAATGAAAAACTGTTTTTT; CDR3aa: CASSKLSNEKLFF
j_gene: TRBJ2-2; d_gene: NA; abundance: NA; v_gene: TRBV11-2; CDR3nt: TGTGCCAGCAGCTCACGAATCCTGGGACAGAACACCGGGGAGCTGTTTTTT; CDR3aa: CASSSRILGQNTGELFF
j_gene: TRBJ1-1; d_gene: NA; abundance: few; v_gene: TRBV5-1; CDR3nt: TGCGCCAGCAGGGAGGAGGGAGGGGTGAACACTGAAGCTTTCTTT; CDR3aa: CASREEGGVNTEAFF
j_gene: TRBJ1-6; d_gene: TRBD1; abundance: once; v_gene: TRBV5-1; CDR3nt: TGCGCCAGCAGTCGTGGACAGGGGCCGAGGATAGATTCACCCCTCCACTTT; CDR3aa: CASSRGQGPRIDSPLHF
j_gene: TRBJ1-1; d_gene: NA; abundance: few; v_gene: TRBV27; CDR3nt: TGTGCCAGCAGTTTATCGCTGGACACGAACACTGAAGCTTTCTTT; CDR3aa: CASSLSLDTNTEAFF
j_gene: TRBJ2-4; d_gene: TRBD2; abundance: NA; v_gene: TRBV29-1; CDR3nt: TGCAGCGTTGTCTTAGCGGGGGGGATCCAAAACATTCAGTACTTC; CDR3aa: CSVVLAGGIQNIQYF
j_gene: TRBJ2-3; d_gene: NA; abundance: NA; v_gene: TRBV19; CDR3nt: TGTGCCAGTAGTCGTCCGGGGTTCGGCACAGATACGCAGTATTTT; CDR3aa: CASSRPGFGTDTQYF
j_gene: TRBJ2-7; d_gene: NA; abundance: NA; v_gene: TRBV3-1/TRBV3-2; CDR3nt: TGTGCCAGCAGCCCCGGACTACCCTGGGGCACCTACGAGCAGTACTTC; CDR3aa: CASSPGLPWGTYEQYF
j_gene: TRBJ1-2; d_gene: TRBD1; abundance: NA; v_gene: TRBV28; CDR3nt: TGTGCCAGTGGACAGGCTGGGTATGGCTACACCTTC; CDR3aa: CASGQAGYGYTF
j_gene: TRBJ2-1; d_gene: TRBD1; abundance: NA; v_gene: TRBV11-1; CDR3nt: TGTGCCAGCAGCCGGGACAGGTACAATGAGCAGTTCTTC; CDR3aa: CASSRDRYNEQFF
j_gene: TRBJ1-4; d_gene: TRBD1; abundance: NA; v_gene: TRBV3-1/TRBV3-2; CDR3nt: TGTGCCAGCCCTAAGAACAGGGGATCTAATGAAAAACTGTTTTTT; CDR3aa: CASPKNRGSNEKLFF
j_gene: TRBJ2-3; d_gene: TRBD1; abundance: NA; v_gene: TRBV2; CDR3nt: TGTGCCAGCAGTGTTTCAGGGACAGGGAGAACAGATACGCAGTATTTT; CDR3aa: CASSVSGTGRTDTQYF
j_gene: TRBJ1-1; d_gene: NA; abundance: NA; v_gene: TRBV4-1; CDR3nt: TGCGCCAGCAGCAAAGGGGAGGGGGTGGGAACTGAAGCTTTCTTT; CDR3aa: CASSKGEGVGTEAFF
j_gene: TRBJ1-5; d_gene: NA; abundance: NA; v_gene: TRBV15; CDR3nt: TGTGCCACCAGCAGAGATAGACAGGTGAATAGCAATCAGCCCCAGCATTTT; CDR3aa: CATSRDRQVNSNQPQHF
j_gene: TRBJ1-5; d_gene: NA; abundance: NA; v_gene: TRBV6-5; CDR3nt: TGTGCCAGCAGTTACCCACGGGGGCCCCAGCATTTT; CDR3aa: CASSYPRGPQHF
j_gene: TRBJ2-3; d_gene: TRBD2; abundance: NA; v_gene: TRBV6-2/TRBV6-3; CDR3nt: TGTGCCAGCAGTTCCCTCCCGTTGAGGGGAGGGACAGATACGCAGTATTTT; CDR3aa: CASSSLPLRGGTDTQYF
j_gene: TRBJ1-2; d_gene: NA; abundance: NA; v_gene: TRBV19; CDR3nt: TGTGCCAGTAGTATCGGGGGAAACTATGGCTACACCTTC; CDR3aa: CASSIGGNYGYTF
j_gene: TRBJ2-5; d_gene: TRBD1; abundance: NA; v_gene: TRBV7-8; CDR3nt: TGTGCCAGCAGCTTTTCCGGGACAGGGTGGGTAGAGACCCAGTACTTC; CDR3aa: CASSFSGTGWVETQYF
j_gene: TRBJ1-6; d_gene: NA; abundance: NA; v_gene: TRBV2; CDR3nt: TGTGCCAGCAGGAGACATTTAGGTCGTCATTCACCCCTCCACTTT; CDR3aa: CASRRHLGRHSPLHF
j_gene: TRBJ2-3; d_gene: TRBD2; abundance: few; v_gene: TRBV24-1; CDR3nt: TGTGCCACCAGTGGCCCGTCTTGGGGGGGACTCCCAGATACGCAGTATTTT; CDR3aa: CATSGPSWGGLPDTQYF
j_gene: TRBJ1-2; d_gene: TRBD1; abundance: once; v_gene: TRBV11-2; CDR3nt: TGTGCCAGCAGATACATCGGGACAGGCTTTCGTGGCTACACCTTC; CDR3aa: CASRYIGTGFRGYTF
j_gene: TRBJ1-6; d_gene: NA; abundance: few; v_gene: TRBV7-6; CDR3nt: TGTGCCAGCAGCTTAGATCACAGTAGCTCCTATAATTCACCCCTCCACTTT; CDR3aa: CASSLDHSSSYNSPLHF
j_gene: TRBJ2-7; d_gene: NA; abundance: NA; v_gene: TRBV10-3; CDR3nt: TGTGCCATCAGTTACGACAGTACCTACGAGCAGTACTTC; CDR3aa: CAISYDSTYEQYF
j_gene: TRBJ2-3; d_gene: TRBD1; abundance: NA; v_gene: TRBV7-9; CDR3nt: TGTGCCAGCAGCTTAGGAGACAGGGGCCGCACAGATACGCAGTATTTT; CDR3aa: CASSLGDRGRTDTQYF
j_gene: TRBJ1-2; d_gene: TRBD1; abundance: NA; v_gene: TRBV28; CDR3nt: TGTGCCAGCCGGACCGGGACAGGCGGTGGCTACACCTTC; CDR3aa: CASRTGTGGGYTF
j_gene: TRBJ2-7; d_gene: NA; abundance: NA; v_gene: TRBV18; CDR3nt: TGTGCCAGCTCCCGCCAGGGTGTCGAGCAGTACTTC; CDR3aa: CASSRQGVEQYF
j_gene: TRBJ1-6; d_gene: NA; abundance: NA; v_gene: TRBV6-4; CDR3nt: TGTGCCAGCAGTGATCAGGGGTTGGGGAATTCACCCCTCCACTTT; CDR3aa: CASSDQGLGNSPLHF
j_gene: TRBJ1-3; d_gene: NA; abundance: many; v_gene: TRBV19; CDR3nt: TGTGCCAGTATCCGGAATATAAGACAGGTCCGCTCTGGAAACACCATATATTTT; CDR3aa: CASIRNIRQVRSGNTIYF
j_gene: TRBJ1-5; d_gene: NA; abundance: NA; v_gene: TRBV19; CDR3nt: TGTGCCAGTAGTATATCCGTTCCCGGGCAGGGAGGGCTTCAGCCCCAGCATTTT; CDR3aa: CASSISVPGQGGLQPQHF
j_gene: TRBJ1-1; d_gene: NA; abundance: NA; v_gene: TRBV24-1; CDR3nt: TGTGCCACCAGTGATAACAACAGGGCTGAAGCTTTCTTT; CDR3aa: CATSDNNRAEAFF
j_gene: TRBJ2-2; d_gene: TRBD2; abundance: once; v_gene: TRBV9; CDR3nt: TGTGCCAGCAGCGTCTGGGCGGGAGCCACCGGGGAGCTGTTTTTT; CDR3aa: CASSVWAGATGELFF
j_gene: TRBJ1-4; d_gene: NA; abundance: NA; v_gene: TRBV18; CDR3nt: TGTGCCAGCTCACCAAGGGCGGCGAGGGCAACTAATGAAAAACTGTTTTTT; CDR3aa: CASSPRAARATNEKLFF
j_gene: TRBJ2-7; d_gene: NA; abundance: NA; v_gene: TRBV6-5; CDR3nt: TGTGCCAGCAGTTACTCTGGCAGGGCCTACGAGCAGTACTTC; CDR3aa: CASSYSGRAYEQYF
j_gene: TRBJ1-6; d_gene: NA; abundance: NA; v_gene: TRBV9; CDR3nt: TGTGCCAGCAGCGCTCGACAGGCACCTAATTCACCCCTCCACTTT; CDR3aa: CASSARQAPNSPLHF
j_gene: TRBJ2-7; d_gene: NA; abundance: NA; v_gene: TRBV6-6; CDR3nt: TGTGCCAGCCAGACATCCTCCTACGAGCAGTACTTC; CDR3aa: CASQTSSYEQYF
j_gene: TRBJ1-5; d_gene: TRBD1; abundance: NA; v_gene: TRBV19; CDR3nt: TGTGCCAGTAGTTCACAGGGGCCCCTAAAGCAGCCCCAGCATTTT; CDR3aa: CASSSQGPLKQPQHF
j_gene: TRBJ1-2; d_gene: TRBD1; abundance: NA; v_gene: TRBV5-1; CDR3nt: TGCGCCAGCAGCTTGGCGGGACAGGGGGTCTATGGCTACACCTTC; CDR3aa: CASSLAGQGVYGYTF